The rows below give T cell receptor beta chains drawn from one sample of a study of blood T cell repertoires in COVID-19. The assay was immunoSEQ multiplex PCR, and TCRdb's table has in-frame clones only and misses some. Of about 160,000 clones in the sample, more than 65% were seen once. The sequencing input was peripheral blood. All receptors come from a woman aged 55 to 70 with COVID-19, enrolled during active disease. CDR3s include the opening cysteine and the closing phenylalanine or tryptophan. D genes are given only for firm matches. The size field is filled for only some rows; it gives once, few, many or a size class.

D gene	clone size	V gene	J gene	CDR3 protein	CDR3 DNA
.	.	TRBV28	TRBJ1-5	CASSQGLRKNQPQHF	TGTGCCAGCAGCCAGGGTTTAAGGAAGAATCAGCCCCAGCATTTT
TRBD2	.	TRBV2	TRBJ2-4	CASSGLAGGKNIQYF	TGTGCCAGCAGTGGACTAGCGGGGGGTAAAAACATTCAGTACTTC
.	.	TRBV19	TRBJ1-1	CASSPGNQGWTEAFF	TGTGCCAGTAGCCCAGGTAATCAGGGATGGACTGAAGCTTTCTTT
.	few	TRBV2	TRBJ2-3	CASWAGSTDTQYF	TGTGCCAGTTGGGCAGGGAGCACAGATACGCAGTATTTT
.	few	TRBV13	TRBJ2-7	CASNYGTGYEQYF	TGTGCCAGCAACTACGGGACTGGCTACGAGCAGTACTTC
TRBD1	.	TRBV28	TRBJ1-1	CASSQDRSTEAFF	TGTGCCAGCAGCCAGGACAGGAGCACTGAAGCTTTCTTT
.	.	TRBV5-1	TRBJ1-1	CASSLLSKRRTQYFMNTEAFF	TGCGCCAGCAGCTTGTTGTCCAAAAGGAGGACCCAGTACTTCATGAACACTGAAGCTTTCTTT
TRBD2	.	TRBV11-2	TRBJ2-1	CASSGGAYNEQFF	TGTGCCAGCAGCGGGGGGGCCTACAATGAGCAGTTCTTC
.	.	TRBV7-2	TRBJ2-2	CASSLTVSANTGELFF	TGTGCCAGCAGCTTAACTGTCAGCGCGAACACCGGGGAGCTGTTTTTT
TRBD2	.	TRBV9	TRBJ2-1	CASSVGASGRAGSYNEQFF	TGTGCCAGCAGCGTAGGGGCTAGCGGGAGGGCGGGCTCCTACAATGAGCAGTTCTTC
.	once	TRBV27	TRBJ2-6	CASRRSGKGVLYGANVLTF	TGTGCCAGCAGACGAAGCGGGAAGGGGGTTCTATATGGGGCCAACGTCCTGACTTTC
.	.	TRBV19	TRBJ1-2	CASSIGESENSYTF	TGTGCCAGTAGTATCGGGGAGTCCGAGAATAGCTACACCTTC
.	few	TRBV4-3	TRBJ1-1	CASSQDSGEMNTEAFF	TGCGCCAGCAGCCAAGATTCCGGGGAAATGAACACTGAAGCTTTCTTT
TRBD1	.	TRBV4-1	TRBJ1-2	CASSQPGQLGGYTF	TGCGCCAGCAGCCAGCCGGGACAGTTGGGTGGCTACACCTTC
TRBD1	.	TRBV30	TRBJ1-4	CAWTPRTGGEKLFF	TGTGCCTGGACACCCCGGACAGGGGGTGAAAAACTGTTTTTT
.	.	TRBV13	TRBJ2-2	CASSFLTGELFF	TGTGCCAGCAGCTTTCTGACCGGGGAGCTGTTTTTT
.	few	TRBV6-5	TRBJ1-6	CASTSSTNSPLHF	TGTGCCAGTACTTCTAGTACTAATTCACCCCTCCACTTT